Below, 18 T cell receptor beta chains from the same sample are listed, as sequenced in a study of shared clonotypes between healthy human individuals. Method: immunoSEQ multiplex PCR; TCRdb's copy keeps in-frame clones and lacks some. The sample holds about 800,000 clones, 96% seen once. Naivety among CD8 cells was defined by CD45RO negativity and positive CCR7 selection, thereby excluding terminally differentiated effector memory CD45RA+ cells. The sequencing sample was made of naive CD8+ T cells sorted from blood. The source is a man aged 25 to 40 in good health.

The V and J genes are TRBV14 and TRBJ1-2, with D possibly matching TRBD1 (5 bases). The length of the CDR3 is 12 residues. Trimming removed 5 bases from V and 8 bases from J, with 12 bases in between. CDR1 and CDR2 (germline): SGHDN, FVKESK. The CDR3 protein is CASSSGAIGYTF. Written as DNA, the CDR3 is TGTGCCAGCAGCAGCGGGGCTATCGGCTACACCTTC.

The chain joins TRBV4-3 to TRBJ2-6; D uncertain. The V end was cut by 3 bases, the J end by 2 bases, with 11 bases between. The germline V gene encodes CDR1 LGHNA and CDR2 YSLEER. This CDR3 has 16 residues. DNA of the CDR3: TGCGCCAGCAGCCAGGAATCAACCCCTGGGGCCAACGTCCTGACTTTC. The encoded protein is CASSQESTPGANVLTF.

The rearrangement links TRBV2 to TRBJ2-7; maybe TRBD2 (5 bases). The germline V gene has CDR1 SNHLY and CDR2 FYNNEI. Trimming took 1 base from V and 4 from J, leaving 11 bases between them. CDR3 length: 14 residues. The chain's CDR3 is CASSEVGSVYEQYF. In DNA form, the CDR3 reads TGTGCCAGCAGTGAAGTGGGGAGTGTATACGAGCAGTACTTC.

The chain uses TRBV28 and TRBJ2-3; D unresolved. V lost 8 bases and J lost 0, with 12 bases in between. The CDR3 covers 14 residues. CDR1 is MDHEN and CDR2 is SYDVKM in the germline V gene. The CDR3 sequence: CASASTASTDTQYF. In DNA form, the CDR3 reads TGTGCCAGCGCCTCGACGGCTAGCACAGATACGCAGTATTTT.

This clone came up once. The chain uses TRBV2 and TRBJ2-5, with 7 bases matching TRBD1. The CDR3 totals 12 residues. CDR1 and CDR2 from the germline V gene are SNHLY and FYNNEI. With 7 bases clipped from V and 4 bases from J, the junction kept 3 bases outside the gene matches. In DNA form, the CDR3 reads TGTGCCAGCATTAGGGGGCGAGAGACCCAGTACTTC. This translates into CASIRGRETQYF.

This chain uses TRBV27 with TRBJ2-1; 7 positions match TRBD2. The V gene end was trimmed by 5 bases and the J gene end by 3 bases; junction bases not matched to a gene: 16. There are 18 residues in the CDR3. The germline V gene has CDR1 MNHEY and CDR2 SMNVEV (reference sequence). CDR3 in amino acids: CASSPTPASGKLYNEQFF. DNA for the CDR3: TGTGCCAGCAGTCCCACCCCGGCAAGCGGGAAGCTCTACAATGAGCAGTTCTTC.

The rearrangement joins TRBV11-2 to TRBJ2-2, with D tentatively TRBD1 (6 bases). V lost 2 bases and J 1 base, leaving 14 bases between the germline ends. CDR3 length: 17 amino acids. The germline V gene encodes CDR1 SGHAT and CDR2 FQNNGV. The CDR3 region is CASSLLGQGMNTGELFF. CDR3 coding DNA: TGTGCCAGCAGCTTATTGGGCCAGGGGATGAACACCGGGGAGCTGTTTTTT.

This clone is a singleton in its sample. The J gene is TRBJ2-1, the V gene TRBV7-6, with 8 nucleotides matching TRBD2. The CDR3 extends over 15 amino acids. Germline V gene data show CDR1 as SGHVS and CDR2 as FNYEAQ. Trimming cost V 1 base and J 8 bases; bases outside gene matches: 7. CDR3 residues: CASSLEAGGGDEQFF. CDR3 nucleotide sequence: TGTGCCAGCAGCTTAGAGGCGGGAGGAGGCGATGAGCAGTTCTTC. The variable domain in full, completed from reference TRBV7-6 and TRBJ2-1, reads GAGVSQSPRYKVTKRGQDVALRCDPISGHVSLYWYRQALGQGPEFLTYFNYEAQQDKSGLPNDRFSAERPEGSISTLTIQRTEQRDSAMYRCASSLEAGGGDEQFFGPGTRLTVL.

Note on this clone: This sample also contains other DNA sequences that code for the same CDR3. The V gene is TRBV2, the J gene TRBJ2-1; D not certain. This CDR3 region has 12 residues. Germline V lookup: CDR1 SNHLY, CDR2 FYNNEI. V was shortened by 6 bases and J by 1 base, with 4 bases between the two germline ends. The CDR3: CASSESYNEQFF. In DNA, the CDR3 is TGTGCCAGCAGCGAATCCTACAATGAGCAGTTCTTC.

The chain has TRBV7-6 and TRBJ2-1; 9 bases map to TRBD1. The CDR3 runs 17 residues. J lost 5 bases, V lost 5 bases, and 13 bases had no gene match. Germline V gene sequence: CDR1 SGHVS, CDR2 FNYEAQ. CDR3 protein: CASSLLQGARDHNEQFF. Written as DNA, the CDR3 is TGTGCCAGCAGCCTACTACAGGGGGCCAGGGATCACAATGAGCAGTTCTTC.

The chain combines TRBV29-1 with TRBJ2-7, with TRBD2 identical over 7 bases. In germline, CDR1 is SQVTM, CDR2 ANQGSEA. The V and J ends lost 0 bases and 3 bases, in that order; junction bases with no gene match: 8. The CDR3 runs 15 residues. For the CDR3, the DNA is TGCAGCGTTGAAGATGGGGGGGAATCAAACTACGAGCAGTACTTC. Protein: CSVEDGGESNYEQYF.

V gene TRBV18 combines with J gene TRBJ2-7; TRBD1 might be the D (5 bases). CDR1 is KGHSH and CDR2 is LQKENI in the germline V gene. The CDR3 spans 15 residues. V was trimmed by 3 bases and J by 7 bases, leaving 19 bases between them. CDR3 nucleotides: TGTGCCAGCTCACCCCCGACAGCTGCCCTAGGGGAGCAGTACTTC. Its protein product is CASSPPTAALGEQYF.

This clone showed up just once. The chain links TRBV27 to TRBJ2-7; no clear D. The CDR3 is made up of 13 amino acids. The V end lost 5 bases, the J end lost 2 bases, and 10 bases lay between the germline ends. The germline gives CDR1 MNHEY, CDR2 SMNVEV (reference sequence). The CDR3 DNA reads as TGTGCCAGCAGTACCGGTCCAACCTACGAGCAGTACTTC. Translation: CASSTGPTYEQYF.

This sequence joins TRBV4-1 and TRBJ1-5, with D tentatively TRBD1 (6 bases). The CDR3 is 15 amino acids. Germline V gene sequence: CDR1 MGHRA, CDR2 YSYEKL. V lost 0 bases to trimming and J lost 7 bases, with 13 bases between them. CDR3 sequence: CASSQEAGANQPQHF. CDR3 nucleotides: TGCGCCAGCAGCCAAGAAGCGGGGGCGAACCAGCCCCAGCATTTT.

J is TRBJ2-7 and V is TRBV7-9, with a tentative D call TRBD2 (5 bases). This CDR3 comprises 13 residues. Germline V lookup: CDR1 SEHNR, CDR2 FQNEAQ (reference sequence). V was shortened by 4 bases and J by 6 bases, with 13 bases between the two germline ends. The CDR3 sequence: CASSSGGPGEQYF. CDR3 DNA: TGTGCCAGCAGCTCCGGCGGGCCGGGCGAGCAGTACTTC.

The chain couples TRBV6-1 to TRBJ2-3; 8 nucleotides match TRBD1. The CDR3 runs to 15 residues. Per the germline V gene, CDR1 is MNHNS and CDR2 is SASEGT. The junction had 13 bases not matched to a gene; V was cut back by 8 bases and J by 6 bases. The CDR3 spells CASVGLQGGTDTQYF. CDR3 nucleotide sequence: TGTGCCAGCGTCGGCCTACAGGGGGGAACGGATACGCAGTATTTT.

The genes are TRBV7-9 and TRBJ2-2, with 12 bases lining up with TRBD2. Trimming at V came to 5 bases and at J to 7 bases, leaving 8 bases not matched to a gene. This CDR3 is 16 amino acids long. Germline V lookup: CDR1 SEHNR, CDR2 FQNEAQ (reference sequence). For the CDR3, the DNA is TGTGCCAGCAGCCCGACTAGCGGGAGCCGGCACGGGGAGCTGTTTTTT. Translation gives CASSPTSGSRHGELFF.

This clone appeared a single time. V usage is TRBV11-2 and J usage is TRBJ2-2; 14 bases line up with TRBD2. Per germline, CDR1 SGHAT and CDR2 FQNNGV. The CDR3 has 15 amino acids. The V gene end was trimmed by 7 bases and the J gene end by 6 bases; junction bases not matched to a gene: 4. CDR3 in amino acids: CASNPGLAGAGELFF. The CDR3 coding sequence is TGTGCCAGCAACCCGGGACTAGCGGGAGCCGGGGAGCTGTTTTTT.